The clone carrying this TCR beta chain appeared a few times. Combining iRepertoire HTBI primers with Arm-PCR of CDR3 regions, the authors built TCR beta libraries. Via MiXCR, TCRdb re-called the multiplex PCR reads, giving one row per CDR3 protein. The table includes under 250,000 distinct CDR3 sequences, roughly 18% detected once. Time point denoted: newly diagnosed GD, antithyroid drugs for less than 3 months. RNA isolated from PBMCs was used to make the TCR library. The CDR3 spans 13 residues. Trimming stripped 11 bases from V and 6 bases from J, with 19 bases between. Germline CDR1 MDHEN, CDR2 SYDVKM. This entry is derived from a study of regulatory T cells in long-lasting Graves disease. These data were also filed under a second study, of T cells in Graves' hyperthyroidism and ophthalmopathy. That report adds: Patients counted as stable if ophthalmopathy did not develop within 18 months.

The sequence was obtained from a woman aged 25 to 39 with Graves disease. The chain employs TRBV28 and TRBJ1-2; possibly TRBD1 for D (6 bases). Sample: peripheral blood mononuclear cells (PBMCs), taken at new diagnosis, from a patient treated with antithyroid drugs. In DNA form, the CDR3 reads TGTGCCGGAATGGGGGGGGGGCGGGATGGCTACACCTTC. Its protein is CAGMGGGRDGYTF.